This TCR beta chain was found in a study of T cells after yellow fever vaccination. Study observations and caveats: The secondary T-cell response peaked on day 5, not day 15, but was weaker. A large majority of primary-vaccination clones showed up again after the booster (around 95% CD4, about 90% CD8). Within FACS-sorted repertoires, abundant clonotypes contaminating from the bulk population could be present.

The table lists this clonotype with a few counts. Its antigen is still unknown. TCRdb passed the 5' RACE reads through MiXCR, listing each CDR3 protein once. The top ten hold 0.85% to 1.2% of the sample, which has about 230,000 distinct CDR3 sequences, 5.5% to 8.5% seen once. Germline CDR1 and CDR2: SGDLS and YYNGEE. V lost 0 bases and J lost 6, with 7 bases in between. The CDR3 is made up of 12 amino acids. This clonotype originated in a young man who received the YFV17D yellow fever vaccine. Source: CD4+ T cells sorted from PBMCs, taken on the day of the yellow fever booster vaccination. The chain combines TRBV9 with TRBJ2-7; D possibly uses TRBD1 or TRBD2 (5 bases each). The CDR3 sequence is CASSVEGTEQYF. In DNA form, the CDR3 reads TGTGCCAGCAGCGTAGAAGGGACCGAGCAGTACTTC. The full variable domain, its missing parts supplied by reference TRBV9 and TRBJ2-7, is DSGVTQTPKHLITATGQRVTLRCSPRSGDLSVYWYQQSLDQGLQFLIQYYNGEERAKGNILERFSAQQFPDLHSELNLSSLELGDSALYFCASSVEGTEQYFGPGTRLTVT.